A selection of T cell receptor beta chains follows, all from one sample in a study of T-cell memory formation after mild COVID-19. MiXCR, applied by TCRdb to the 5' RACE reads, yields one record per CDR3 protein. The repertoire consists of roughly 100,000 distinct CDR3 sequences, with about 14% occurring once and the leading ten covering approximately 40%. The sequenced sample was PBMCs or a T cell subset sorted from them (not recorded which). All receptors derive from a man aged 18 to 29 who had mild COVID-19 (a few samples of this study predate the infection). Cell type and time point are not known. CDR3s include the opening cysteine and the closing phenylalanine or tryptophan. D genes are given only for firm matches. The size field is filled for only some rows; it gives once, few, many or a size class.

DNA | CDR3 | length | V | D | size | J
TGTGCCAGCAGCCTCCCGGGAGGGAACTATGGCTACACCTTC | CASSLPGGNYGYTF | 14 | TRBV7-8 | - | - | TRBJ1-2
TGCAGTGCTAGAGATAGCGGGGGACCCTACAATGAGCAGTTCTTC | CSARDSGGPYNEQFF | 15 | TRBV20-1 | TRBD2 | many | TRBJ2-1
TGTGCCAGCAGTCTCGAAGGGGCAAACTCCTACGAGCAGTACTTC | CASSLEGANSYEQYF | 15 | TRBV12-3/TRBV12-4 | - | few | TRBJ2-7
TGCGCCAGCAGCCAAAGGGAGACAGGAGAGTACAATGAGCAGTTCTTC | CASSQRETGEYNEQFF | 16 | TRBV4-1 | - | - | TRBJ2-1
TGTGCCAGCAGCTCAGAACTAGCGGGGGGACTGAACACCGGGGAGCTGTTTTTT | CASSSELAGGLNTGELFF | 18 | TRBV7-6 | TRBD2 | - | TRBJ2-2
TGTGCCACCAGCAGCACGGACAGTCAACTTTCGACCCAGTACTTC | CATSSTDSQLSTQYF | 15 | TRBV15 | - | - | TRBJ2-5
TGTGCCAGCAGCTCCCGGGGGGGTTTCCAAGAGACCCAGTACTTC | CASSSRGGFQETQYF | 15 | TRBV11-2 | TRBD2 | - | TRBJ2-5
TGTGCCAGCAGTTTGAGGTCCACTTGGGACCGTCGGGAGACCCAGTACTTC | CASSLRSTWDRRETQYF | 17 | TRBV12-3/TRBV12-4 | - | - | TRBJ2-5
TGTGCCAGCAGCACGGGACAGGGGTTTGACGAGCAGTACTTC | CASSTGQGFDEQYF | 14 | TRBV7-2 | TRBD1 | few | TRBJ2-7
TGCGCCAGCAGCTTCCTGCGGACAGGGTCGGGCACAGATACGCAGTATTTT | CASSFLRTGSGTDTQYF | 17 | TRBV5-1 | TRBD1 | many | TRBJ2-3
TGCGCCAGCAGCCTTCGACAGGGGATCAACATTCAGTACTTC | CASSLRQGINIQYF | 14 | TRBV5-1 | TRBD1 | - | TRBJ2-4
TGTGCCATCAGTGAGTCTGGGTCCTGGAGAAAGTTCTTC | CAISESGSWRKFF | 13 | TRBV10-3 | - | - | TRBJ2-1
TGCAGTGCTAGAGATGTACCCGGGACGGGAGCCAAAAACATTCAGTACTTC | CSARDVPGTGAKNIQYF | 17 | TRBV20-1 | - | - | TRBJ2-4
TGTGCCAGCAGTGACCGTTGGCGGGGCTACAATGAGCAGTTCTTC | CASSDRWRGYNEQFF | 15 | TRBV2 | - | many | TRBJ2-1
TGTGCCAGCAGCTTAAGAGACGTCAGGGTCTTC | CASSLRDVRVF | 11 | TRBV7-9 | - | few | TRBJ2-1
TGTGCCAGCAGCCTAGACAGGGTGGACCATAATTCACCCCTCCACTTT | CASSLDRVDHNSPLHF | 16 | TRBV11-1 | TRBD1 | few | TRBJ1-6
TGCAGTGCTAGAGATGCTGACAAAAACATTCAGTACTTC | CSARDADKNIQYF | 13 | TRBV20-1 | - | few | TRBJ2-4
TGTGCCAGCAGCTTTGTTATCGGTGGCCCTAGCAATCAGCCCCAGCATTTT | CASSFVIGGPSNQPQHF | 17 | TRBV7-8 | - | - | TRBJ1-5
TGTGCCGTTTCGAGCCCAGGGGGCTATTGGGAGCAGTACTTC | CAVSSPGGYWEQYF | 14 | TRBV30 | TRBD1 | - | TRBJ2-7
TGTGCCAGCAGCTTAGCTCGCGGGGACCAAGAGACCCAGTACTTC | CASSLARGDQETQYF | 15 | TRBV7-2 | - | - | TRBJ2-5
TGTGCCAGCAGCTTCGTGAACACCGGGGAGCTGTTTTTT | CASSFVNTGELFF | 13 | TRBV11-1 | - | - | TRBJ2-2
TGTGCCAGCAGCTTATTCGGCGAGCAGTACTTC | CASSLFGEQYF | 11 | TRBV7-8 | - | many | TRBJ2-7